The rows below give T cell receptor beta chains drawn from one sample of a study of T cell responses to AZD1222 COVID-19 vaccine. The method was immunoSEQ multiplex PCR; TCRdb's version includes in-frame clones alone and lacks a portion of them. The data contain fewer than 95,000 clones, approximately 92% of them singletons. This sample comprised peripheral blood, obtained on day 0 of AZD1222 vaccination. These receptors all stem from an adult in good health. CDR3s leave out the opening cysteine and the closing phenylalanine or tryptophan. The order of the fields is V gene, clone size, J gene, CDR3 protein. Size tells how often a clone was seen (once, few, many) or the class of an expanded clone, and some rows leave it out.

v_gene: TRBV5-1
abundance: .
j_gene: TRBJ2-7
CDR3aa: ASSLSQLSGYEQY

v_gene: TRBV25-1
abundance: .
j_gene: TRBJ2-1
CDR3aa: ASSQTTYNEQF

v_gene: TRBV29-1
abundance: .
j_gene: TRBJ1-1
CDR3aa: SVVGGMMNTEAF

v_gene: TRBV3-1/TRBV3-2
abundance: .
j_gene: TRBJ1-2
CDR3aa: ASSPTGGGYGYT

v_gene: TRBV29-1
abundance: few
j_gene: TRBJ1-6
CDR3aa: SVAGAGNSPLH

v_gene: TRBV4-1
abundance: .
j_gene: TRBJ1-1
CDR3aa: ASSQVGSITEAF

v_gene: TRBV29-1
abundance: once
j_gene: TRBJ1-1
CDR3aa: SGQGAEAF

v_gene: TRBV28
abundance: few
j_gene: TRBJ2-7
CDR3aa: ASSVQRYEQY

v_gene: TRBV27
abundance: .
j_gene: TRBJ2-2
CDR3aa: ASSFVLNTGELF

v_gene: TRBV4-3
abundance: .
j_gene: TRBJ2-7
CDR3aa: ASSQTREPYYEQY

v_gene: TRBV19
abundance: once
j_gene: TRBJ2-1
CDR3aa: ASSMRAGQGSYNEQF

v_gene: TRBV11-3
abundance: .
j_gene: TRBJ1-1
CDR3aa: ASSPGGITEAF

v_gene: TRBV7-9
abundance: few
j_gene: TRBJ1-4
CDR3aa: ASSSGQLNEKLF

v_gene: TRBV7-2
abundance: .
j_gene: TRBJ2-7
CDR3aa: ASSSTGTGGSEQY

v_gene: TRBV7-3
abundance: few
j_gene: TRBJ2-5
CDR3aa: ASSSTRGETQY

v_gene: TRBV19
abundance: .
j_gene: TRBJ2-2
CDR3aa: ASQWRGGTGELF

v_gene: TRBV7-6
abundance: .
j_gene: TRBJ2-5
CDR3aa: ASSLTSGRARETQY

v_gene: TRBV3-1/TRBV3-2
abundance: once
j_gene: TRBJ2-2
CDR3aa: ASSQGPGGRLNTGELF

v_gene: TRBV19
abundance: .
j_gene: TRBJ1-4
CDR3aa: ASSIGQTNEKLF

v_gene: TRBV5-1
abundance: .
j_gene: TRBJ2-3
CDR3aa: ASSLWGSDTQY

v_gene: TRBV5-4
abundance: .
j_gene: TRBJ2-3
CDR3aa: ASSLGGRDYTQY

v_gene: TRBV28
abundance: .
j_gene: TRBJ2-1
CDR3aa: ASTQLAGASYNEQF

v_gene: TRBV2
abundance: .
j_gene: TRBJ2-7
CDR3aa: ASSLNQDRREIVV

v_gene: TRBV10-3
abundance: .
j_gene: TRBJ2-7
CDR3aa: ATRADTHYEQY

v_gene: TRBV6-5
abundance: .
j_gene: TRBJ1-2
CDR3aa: ASSLFTTSSNYGYT

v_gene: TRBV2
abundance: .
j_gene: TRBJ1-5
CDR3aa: ASRAGHGEWAQH

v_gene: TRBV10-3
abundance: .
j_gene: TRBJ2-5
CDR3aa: AISLGGSQETQY

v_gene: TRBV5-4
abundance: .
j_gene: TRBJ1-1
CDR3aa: ASSPGQGALGTEAF

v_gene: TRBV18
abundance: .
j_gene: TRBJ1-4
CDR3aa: ASSPTGPNEKLF

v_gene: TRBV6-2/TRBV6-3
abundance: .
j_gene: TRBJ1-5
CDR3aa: ASSYGFGQPQH

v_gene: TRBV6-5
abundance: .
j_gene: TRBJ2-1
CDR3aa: ASSDWEDGGSEQF

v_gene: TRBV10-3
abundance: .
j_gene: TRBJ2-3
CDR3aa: AISDQDRFQSTDTQY

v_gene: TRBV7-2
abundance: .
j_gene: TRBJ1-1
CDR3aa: ASSFRANTEAF

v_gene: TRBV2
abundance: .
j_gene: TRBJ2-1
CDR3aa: ASGEGQGYNNEQF

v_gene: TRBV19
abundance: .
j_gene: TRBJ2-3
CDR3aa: ASSAPPAGGRTDTQY

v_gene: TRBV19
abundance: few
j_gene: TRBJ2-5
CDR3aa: ASSTGLQETQY

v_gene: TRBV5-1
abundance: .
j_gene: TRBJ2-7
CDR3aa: ASSPTGTGGYEQY

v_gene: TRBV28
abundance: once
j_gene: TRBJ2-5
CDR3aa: ASSLSRRRGGETQY

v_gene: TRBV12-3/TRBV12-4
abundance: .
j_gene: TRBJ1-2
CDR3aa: ASRPTGDGYT

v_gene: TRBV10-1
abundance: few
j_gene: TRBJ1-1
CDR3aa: ASSATAGNTEAF

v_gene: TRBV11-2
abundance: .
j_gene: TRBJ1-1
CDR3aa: ASSLDRNTEAF

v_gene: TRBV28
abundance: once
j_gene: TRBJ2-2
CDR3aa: ASSLPDLGLELF